The 23 T cell receptor beta chains listed next were all sequenced from one sample in a study of blood T cells in healthy people across ages. Primers used in a second PCR of roughly 7 to 12 cycles were a sample-barcoded 5' primer and a J-beta primer mix. TCRdb re-derived calls from the 5' RACE reads in MiXCR, one entry per CDR3 protein. The table shows about 1 million distinct CDR3 sequences, with 45% occurring only once. The sequencing input was blood. Source of these receptors: a woman in her fifties or sixties in good health.

The chain recombines TRBV20-1 with TRBJ2-7; 7 nucleotides align to TRBD2. The CDR3 spans 13 residues. Germline V CDR1 and CDR2: DFQATT, SNEGSKA (reference sequence). Losses at the gene ends were 6 bases for V and 5 bases for J; bases not matched to a gene: 10. The DNA of the CDR3 is TGCAGTGCGAGGCGGGAGCACACGAACGAGCAGTACTTC. Amino acids: CSARREHTNEQYF.

The V gene is TRBV19, the J gene TRBJ1-2; tentative D call: TRBD1 (5 bases). From germline, CDR1 is LNHDA and CDR2 SQIVND (reference sequence). With 3 bases removed from V and 2 bases from J, the gap between germline ends came to 16 bases. The CDR3 runs 16 residues. The CDR3 reads CASSISGRQGNYGYTF. In nucleotides, the CDR3 is TGTGCCAGTAGTATTAGTGGTCGGCAGGGCAACTATGGCTACACCTTC.

The chain has TRBV3-1 and TRBJ1-2; 7 positions agree with TRBD1. CDR1 is LGHDT, CDR2 YNNKEL, per germline (reference sequence). The CDR3 contains 14 residues. The trim removed 0 bases at V and 8 bases at J, leaving 6 bases unmatched. The CDR3 reads CASSQESGGGGYTF. CDR3 bases: TGTGCCAGCAGCCAAGAGTCAGGGGGTGGCGGCTACACCTTC.

There are a few counts of this clonotype. The CDR3 sequence is CASSQVPLLRGPSAEQYF. CDR3 coding DNA: TGCGCCAGCAGCCAAGTCCCCCTGTTGAGGGGGCCTTCCGCCGAGCAGTACTTC. V gene TRBV4-1 combines with J gene TRBJ2-7; 7 bases agree with TRBD1. The trim removed 1 base at V and 6 bases at J, leaving 18 bases unmatched. CDR3 size: 18 residues. Germline CDR1 reads MGHRA; CDR2 reads YSYEKL.

The rearrangement joins TRBV12-3 or TRBV12-4 to TRBJ2-7, with 12 bases aligning to TRBD1. The CDR3 extends over 14 amino acids. Losses at the gene ends were 6 bases for V and 3 bases for J; bases not matched to a gene: 3. The CDR3 loop is CASRGQGAGYEQYF. CDR3 DNA sequence: TGTGCCAGCAGGGGACAGGGGGCAGGCTACGAGCAGTACTTC.

This clonotype turned up a few times. This sequence joins TRBV11-1 and TRBJ2-5; D gene uncertain. CDR1 and CDR2 from the germline V gene are SGHAT and FQDESV (reference sequence). The CDR3 runs to 14 residues. V gave up 6 bases and J gave up 4 bases, with 15 bases separating them. The CDR3 loop reads CASRRTETGETQYF. Written as DNA, the CDR3 is TGTGCCAGCAGGCGGACCGAGACCGGAGAGACCCAGTACTTC.

This clonotype occurred a few times. CDR3 loop: CASSLIAGANVLTF. In DNA, the CDR3 is TGTGCCAGCAGTTTAATTGCTGGGGCCAACGTCCTGACTTTC. The chain uses TRBV27 and TRBJ2-6; D not resolved. Germline V lookup: CDR1 MNHEY, CDR2 SMNVEV (reference sequence). The V end lost 2 bases, the J end lost 2 bases, and 4 bases lay between the germline ends. CDR3 length: 14 amino acids.

This chain's CDR3 is CASSQPGPPGNEQFF. DNA for the CDR3: TGTGCCAGCAGTCAACCGGGACCCCCTGGGAATGAGCAGTTCTTC. This chain links TRBV12-3 or TRBV12-4 with TRBJ2-1; possibly TRBD1 or TRBD2 for D (5 bases each). The CDR3 is 15 amino acids. V was shortened by 5 bases and J by 7 bases, with 18 bases between the two germline ends.

The V and J genes are TRBV5-1 and TRBJ2-7; D not certain. Germline loops: CDR1 SGHRS, CDR2 YFSETQ. This CDR3 has 14 amino acids. Trimming removed 0 bases at V and 4 bases at J, with 11 bases between. CDR3: CASSLGKAQYEQYF. Written as DNA, the CDR3 is TGCGCCAGCAGCTTGGGGAAAGCCCAATACGAGCAGTACTTC.

This clonotype was observed a few times. With a much larger clone just one base away, this may be a read error. This chain connects TRBV7-9 to TRBJ2-7, with 10 positions matching TRBD2. Germline-derived CDR1 and CDR2 are SEHNR and FQNEAQ (reference sequence). The CDR3 consists of 14 residues. V lost 4 bases and J lost 3; bases outside the gene matches: 3. The CDR3 region has the DNA TGTGCCAGCAGCTCTAGCGGGAGTCTCTACGAGCAGTACTTC. This codes for CASSSSGSLYEQYF.

The V call is TRBV27, the J call TRBJ2-3; 8 bases map to TRBD2. Looked up from germline, CDR1 is MNHEY and CDR2 is SMNVEV (reference sequence). This CDR3 region has 16 residues. With 6 bases clipped from V and 0 bases from J, the junction kept 8 bases outside the gene matches. The CDR3: CASRRAGGRSTDTQYF. As DNA, the CDR3 is TGTGCCAGCAGGAGGGCGGGGGGAAGAAGCACAGATACGCAGTATTTT.

This clonotype turned up a few times. The V gene is TRBV5-1, the J gene TRBJ2-1, with a weak D call TRBD1 (6 bases). The CDR3 has 15 residues. Per the germline V gene, CDR1 is SGHRS and CDR2 is YFSETQ. V was clipped by 0 bases and J by 4 bases, with 11 bases between them. CDR3 in DNA: TGCGCCAGCAGCTTGGATCAGGGGAAATACAATGAGCAGTTCTTC. Its translation: CASSLDQGKYNEQFF.

As for this clonotype: Possible read error: a much larger clone is one base away. The chain is built from TRBV10-3 and TRBJ1-4, with D possibly TRBD1 on 6 matching bases. The CDR3 covers 15 residues. Germline V gene sequence: CDR1 ENHRY, CDR2 SYGVKD. The CDR3 region is CVISEMTGVNEKLFF. The CDR3 coding sequence is TGTGTCATCAGTGAAATGACAGGAGTTAATGAAAAACTGTTTTTT.

In nucleotides, the CDR3 is TGTGCCAGCAGTACCTACAGGGGATCCTACGAGCAGTACTTC. It translates to CASSTYRGSYEQYF. The chain is built from TRBV6-2 or TRBV6-3 and TRBJ2-7; 7 nucleotides align to TRBD1. Germline loops: CDR1 MNHEY, CDR2 SVGEGT. The V segment lost 5 bases and the J segment 1 base; nucleotides outside the gene matches: 5. The CDR3 is made up of 14 amino acids.

The rearrangement joins TRBV12-3 or TRBV12-4 to TRBJ1-1; weak D call: TRBD1 (5 bases). This CDR3 is 13 amino acids long. The V and J ends lost 6 bases and 3 bases respectively, with 11 bases between them. The CDR3 protein is CASRMEGHTEAFF. The CDR3 DNA follows: TGTGCCAGCAGGATGGAGGGGCACACTGAAGCTTTCTTT.

In this sample, this clonotype turned up a few times. The V and J genes are TRBV7-8 and TRBJ1-5; 9 positions agree with TRBD1. The length of the CDR3 is 18 residues. The ends lost 4 bases at V and 1 base at J; junction bases unmatched: 11. CDR1 SGHVS and CDR2 FQNEAQ come from the germline V gene. The DNA of the CDR3 is TGTGCCAGCAGCTCCCCGGGACAGGGAGATATCAGCAATCAGCCCCAGCATTTT. This sequence encodes CASSSPGQGDISNQPQHF.

The chain carries TRBV4-2 and TRBJ2-1; D perhaps matches TRBD1 (5 bases). The CDR3 is made up of 15 amino acids. V was shortened by 0 bases and J by 7 bases, with 13 bases between the two germline ends. Germline V gives CDR1 LGHNA, CDR2 YNFKEQ. In DNA, the CDR3 is TGTGCCAGCAGCCAAGATGGCAGGGTGGGGAATGAGCAGTTCTTC. It encodes CASSQDGRVGNEQFF.

This clonotype has only a few counts. The J gene is TRBJ1-2, the V gene TRBV9; the D gene is possibly TRBD1 (5 bases). V was cut by 0 bases and J by 5 bases, with 17 bases left in between. The CDR3 has 16 residues. The germline V gene encodes CDR1 SGDLS and CDR2 YYNGEE. The CDR3 DNA is TGTGCCAGCAGCGTAGAATTGGGGATCGGGGCATATGGCTACACCTTC. It codes for CASSVELGIGAYGYTF.

Notes on this clonotype: A read error may explain this, as a much larger clone is one base away. The chain recombines TRBV6-5 with TRBJ1-5, with 7 bases aligning to TRBD1. The CDR3 loop spans 13 amino acids. Germline values: CDR1 MNHEY, CDR2 SVGAGI. The CDR3 region is CASSVDRAQPRHF. The CDR3 DNA reads TGTGCCAGCAGTGTAGACAGGGCTCAGCCCCGGCATTTT.

This clonotype turned up a few times. The chain joins TRBV6-5 to TRBJ2-7; 9 nucleotides match TRBD1. TRBJ2-5 matches the DNA end more closely, so the J call is doubtful. Germline V gene sequence: CDR1 MNHEY, CDR2 SVGAGI. The CDR3 extends over 14 amino acids. The CDR3 loop reads CASSYGGQGRTQYF. CDR3 DNA: TGTGCCAGCAGTTACGGGGGACAGGGTAGGACCCAGTACTTC.

The chain is built from TRBV30 and TRBJ2-1, with a possible D match to TRBD2 (5 bases). Trimming removed 3 bases at V and 4 bases at J, with 7 bases between. The CDR3 has 12 residues. Germline V gives CDR1 GTSNPN, CDR2 SVGIG (reference sequence). The CDR3 nucleotides read TGTGCCTGGAGAGGAGGATACAATGAGCAGTTCTTC. Protein product: CAWRGGYNEQFF.

The chain uses TRBV4-1 and TRBJ1-1; D possibly corresponds to TRBD1 (5 bases). Germline V gene sequence: CDR1 MGHRA, CDR2 YSYEKL. The CDR3 runs to 15 residues. Trimming stripped 1 base from V and 5 bases from J, with 14 bases between. The CDR3 region is CASSQASGPGTEAFF. In DNA, the CDR3 is TGCGCCAGCAGCCAAGCATCGGGCCCAGGGACTGAAGCTTTCTTT.

This clonotype was picked up one time. This sequence joins TRBV9 and TRBJ2-5, with TRBD2 identical over 8 bases. The CDR3 spans 13 residues. The V gene's germline CDR1 is SGDLS and CDR2 YYNGEE. Unmatched junction bases numbered 0, after V lost 3 bases and J lost 2 bases. The CDR3 region has the DNA TGTGCCAGCAGCGAGCGGGGGCAAGAGACCCAGTACTTC. Translation gives CASSERGQETQYF.